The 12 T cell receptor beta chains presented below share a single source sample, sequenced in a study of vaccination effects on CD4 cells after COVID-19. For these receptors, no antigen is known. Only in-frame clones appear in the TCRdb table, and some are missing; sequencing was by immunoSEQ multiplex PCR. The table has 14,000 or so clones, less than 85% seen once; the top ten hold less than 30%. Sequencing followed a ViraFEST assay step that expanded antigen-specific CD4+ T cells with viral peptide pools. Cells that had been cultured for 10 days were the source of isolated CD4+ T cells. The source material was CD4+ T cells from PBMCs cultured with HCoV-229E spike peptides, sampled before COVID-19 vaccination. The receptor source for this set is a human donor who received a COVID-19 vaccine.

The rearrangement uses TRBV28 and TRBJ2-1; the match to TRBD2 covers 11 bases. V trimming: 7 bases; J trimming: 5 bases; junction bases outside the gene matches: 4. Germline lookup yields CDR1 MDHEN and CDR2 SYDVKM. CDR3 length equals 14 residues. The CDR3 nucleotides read TGTGCCAGCAACGTAGCGGGAGGGAACAATGAGCAGTTCTTC. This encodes CASNVAGGNNEQFF.

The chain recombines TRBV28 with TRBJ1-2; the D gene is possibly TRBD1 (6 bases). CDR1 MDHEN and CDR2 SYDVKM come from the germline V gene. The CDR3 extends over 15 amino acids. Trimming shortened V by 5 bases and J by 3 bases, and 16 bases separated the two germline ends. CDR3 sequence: CASSPGGGSHYGYTF. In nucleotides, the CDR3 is TGTGCCAGCAGTCCCGGAGGGGGGAGCCACTATGGCTACACCTTC.

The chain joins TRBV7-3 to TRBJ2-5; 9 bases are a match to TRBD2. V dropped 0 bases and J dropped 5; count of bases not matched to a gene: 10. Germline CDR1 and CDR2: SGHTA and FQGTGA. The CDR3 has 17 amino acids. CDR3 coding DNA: TGTGCCAGCAGCTTAACACGGACTTCTAGCGGGGACGAGACCCAGTACTTC. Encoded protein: CASSLTRTSSGDETQYF.

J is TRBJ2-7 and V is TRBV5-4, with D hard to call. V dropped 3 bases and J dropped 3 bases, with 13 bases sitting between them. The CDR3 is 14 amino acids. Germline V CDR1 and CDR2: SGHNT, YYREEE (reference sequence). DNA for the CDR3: TGTGCCAGCAGCTCATCTAGTATGGGCTACGAGCAGTACTTC. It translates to CASSSSSMGYEQYF.

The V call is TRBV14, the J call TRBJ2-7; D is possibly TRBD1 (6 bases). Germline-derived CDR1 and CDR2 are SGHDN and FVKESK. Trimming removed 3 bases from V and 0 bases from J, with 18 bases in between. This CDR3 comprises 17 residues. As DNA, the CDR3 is TGTGCCAGCAGCCAGTCTTTGGACAGCATCGCCTCCTACGAGCAGTACTTC. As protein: CASSQSLDSIASYEQYF.

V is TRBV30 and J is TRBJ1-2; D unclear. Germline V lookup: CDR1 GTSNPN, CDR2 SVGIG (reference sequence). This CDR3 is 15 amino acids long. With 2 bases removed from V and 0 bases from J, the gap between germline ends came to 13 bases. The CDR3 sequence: CAWSNAEPTNYGYTF. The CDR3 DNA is TGTGCCTGGAGTAATGCAGAACCCACTAACTATGGCTACACCTTC.

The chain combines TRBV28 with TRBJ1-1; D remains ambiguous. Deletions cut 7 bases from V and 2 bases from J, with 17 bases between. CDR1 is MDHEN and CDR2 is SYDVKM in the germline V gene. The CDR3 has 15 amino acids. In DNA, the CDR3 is TGTGCCAGCACCCTGCTGGCCCTCCATAACACTGAAGCTTTCTTT. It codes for CASTLLALHNTEAFF.

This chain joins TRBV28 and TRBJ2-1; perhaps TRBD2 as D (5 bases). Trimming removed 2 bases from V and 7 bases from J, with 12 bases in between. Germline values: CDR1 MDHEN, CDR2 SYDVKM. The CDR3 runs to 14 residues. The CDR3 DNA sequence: TGTGCCAGCAGTTTAATCGGGGTGAGGAATGAGCAGTTCTTC. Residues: CASSLIGVRNEQFF.

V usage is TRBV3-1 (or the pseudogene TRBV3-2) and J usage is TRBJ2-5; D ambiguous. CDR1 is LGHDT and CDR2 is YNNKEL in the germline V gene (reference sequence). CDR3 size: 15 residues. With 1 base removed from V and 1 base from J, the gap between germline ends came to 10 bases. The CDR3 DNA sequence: TGTGCCAGCAGCCAAGGGATGGTAGCCCAAGAGACCCAGTACTTC. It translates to CASSQGMVAQETQYF.

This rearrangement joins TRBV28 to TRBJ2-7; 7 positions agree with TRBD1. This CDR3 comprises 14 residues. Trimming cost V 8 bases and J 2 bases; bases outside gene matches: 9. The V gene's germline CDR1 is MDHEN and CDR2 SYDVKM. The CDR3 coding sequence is TGTGCCAGCCTTGGGACAGCCCCGACCTACGAGCAGTACTTC. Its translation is CASLGTAPTYEQYF.

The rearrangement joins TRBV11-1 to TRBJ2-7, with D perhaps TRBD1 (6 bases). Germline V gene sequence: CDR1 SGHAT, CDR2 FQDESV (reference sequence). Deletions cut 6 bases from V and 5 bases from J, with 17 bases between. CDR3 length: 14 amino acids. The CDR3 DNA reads TGTGCCAGCAGGTACCTTGGACAGTTCGACGAGCAGTACTTC. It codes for CASRYLGQFDEQYF.

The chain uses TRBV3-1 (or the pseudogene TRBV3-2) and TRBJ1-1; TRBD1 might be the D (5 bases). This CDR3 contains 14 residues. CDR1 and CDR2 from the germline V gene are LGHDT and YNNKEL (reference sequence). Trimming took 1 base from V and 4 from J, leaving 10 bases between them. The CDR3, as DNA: TGTGCCAGCAGCCAAGTAACAGGAGGCACTGAAGCTTTCTTT. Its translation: CASSQVTGGTEAFF.